This T cell receptor (beta chain) was identified in a study of PD-L1 blockade in urothelial cancer. Across the study: Investigators checked blood 3 weeks (second dose) and 6 weeks after treatment start. Blood samples had a median of 141,255 T cells, roughly 83,000 unique TCRs, and clonality more than 0.075.

The time point is: peripheral blood 6 weeks after treatment start. Patients had urothelial carcinoma that was locally advanced or metastatic. The table came from immunoSEQ multiplex PCR; TCRdb's copy has only in-frame clones and leaves some out. The data contain about 66,000 clones, more than 70% of them seen just once; the ten biggest clones take up 10% to 12%. The CDR3 runs to 16 residues. V dropped 2 bases and J dropped 0 bases, with 13 bases sitting between them. Germline loops: CDR1 SGHDT, CDR2 YYEEEE. This receptor was identified in a man in his fifties or sixties with urothelial cancer. The material was PBMCs, obtained around atezolizumab (anti-PD-L1) treatment. The chain is built from TRBV5-6 and TRBJ2-3, with D maybe TRBD2 (5 bases). CDR3 sequence: CASSFSGKTSTDTQYF. CDR3 nucleotides: TGTGCCAGCAGCTTTTCGGGGAAAACTAGCACAGATACGCAGTATTTT. Looking up the rest from reference TRBV5-6 and TRBJ2-3 gives the full variable domain: DAGVTQSPTHLIKTRGQQVTLRCSPKSGHDTVSWYQQALGQGPQFIFQYYEEEERQRGNFPDRFSGHQFPNYSSELNVNALLLGDSALYLCASSFSGKTSTDTQYFGPGTRLTVL.